This T cell receptor beta chain stems from a study of blood T cells in healthy people across ages. Primers used in a second PCR of about 7 to 12 cycles were a sample-barcoded 5' primer and a J-beta primer mix. TCRdb processed the 5' RACE reads anew with MiXCR; each CDR3 protein has one entry. The sample consists of some 1,800,000 distinct CDR3 sequences, 35% to 50% of them appearing once. Germline assignment: CDR1 SGHTA and CDR2 FQGNSA. CDR3 length: 15 residues. V lost 4 bases and J lost 8, with 19 bases in between. This chain links TRBV7-2 with TRBJ2-3; the D is unclear. Sequenced sample: blood. This receptor was obtained from a human donor in good health. The CDR3 loop is CASSSHGPTIGTQYF. The CDR3 DNA is TGTGCCAGCAGCTCCCACGGACCCACGATCGGTACGCAGTATTTT.